This paragraph reports one T cell receptor beta chain. This specimen comes from a study of OX40 agonist ivuxolimab in advanced cancers. Clones were read by immunoSEQ multiplex PCR, and TCRdb kept only the in-frame ones, dropping some. This sample has 34,000 or so clones, with more than 60% found just once. This CDR3 contains 17 residues. CDR1 is SGHVS, CDR2 FQNEAQ, per germline. The ends were cut back, 0 bases at V and 7 bases at J, with 16 bases in the middle. This clonotype was obtained from an adult with an advanced solid tumor such as melanoma, head and neck, liver or kidney cancer. The V and J genes are TRBV7-8 and TRBJ1-6; D is unresolved. Sequences were derived from CD4+ or CD8+ T cells sorted from blood, sampled in a trial of the OX40 agonist ivuxolimab. CDR3 nucleotide sequence: TGTGCCAGCAGCTTAGCAGGCCGGCCACTCGAGAATTCACCCCTCCACTTT. This sequence encodes CASSLAGRPLENSPLHF.